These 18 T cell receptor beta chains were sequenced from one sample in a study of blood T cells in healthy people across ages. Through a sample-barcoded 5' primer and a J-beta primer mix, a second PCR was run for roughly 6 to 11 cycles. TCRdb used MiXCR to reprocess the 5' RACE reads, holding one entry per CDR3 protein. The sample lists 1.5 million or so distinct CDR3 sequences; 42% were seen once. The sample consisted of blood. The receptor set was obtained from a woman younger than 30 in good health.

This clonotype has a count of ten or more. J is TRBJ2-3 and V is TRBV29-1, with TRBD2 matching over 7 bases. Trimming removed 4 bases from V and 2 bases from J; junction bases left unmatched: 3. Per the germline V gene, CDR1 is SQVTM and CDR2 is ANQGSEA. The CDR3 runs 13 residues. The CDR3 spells CSVGGTNTDTQYF. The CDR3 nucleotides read TGCAGCGTTGGAGGGACTAACACAGATACGCAGTATTTT.

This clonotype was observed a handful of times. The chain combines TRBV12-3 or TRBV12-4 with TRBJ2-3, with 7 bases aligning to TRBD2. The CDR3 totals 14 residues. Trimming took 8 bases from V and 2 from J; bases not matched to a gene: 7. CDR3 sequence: CASAAGLHTDTQYF. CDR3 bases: TGTGCCAGCGCCGCGGGACTACACACAGATACGCAGTATTTT.

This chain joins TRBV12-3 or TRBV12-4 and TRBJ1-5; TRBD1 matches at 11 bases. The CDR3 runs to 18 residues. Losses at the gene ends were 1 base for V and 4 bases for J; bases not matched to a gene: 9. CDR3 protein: CASSLELMGTGGNQPQHF. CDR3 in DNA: TGTGCCAGCAGTTTAGAATTGATGGGGACAGGGGGAAATCAGCCCCAGCATTTT.

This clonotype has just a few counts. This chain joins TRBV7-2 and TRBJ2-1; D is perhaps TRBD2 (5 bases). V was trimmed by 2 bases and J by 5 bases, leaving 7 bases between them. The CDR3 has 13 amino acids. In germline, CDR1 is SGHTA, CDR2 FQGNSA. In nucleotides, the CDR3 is TGTGCCAGCAGCTTACAGCGGAACAATGAGCAGTTCTTC. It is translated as CASSLQRNNEQFF.

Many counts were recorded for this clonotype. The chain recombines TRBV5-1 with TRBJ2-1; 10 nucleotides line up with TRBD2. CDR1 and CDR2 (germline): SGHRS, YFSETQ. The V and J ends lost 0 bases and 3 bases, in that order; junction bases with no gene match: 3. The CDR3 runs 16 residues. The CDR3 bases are TGCGCCAGCAGCTTGGGGACTAGCGGAAACTACAATGAGCAGTTCTTC. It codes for CASSLGTSGNYNEQFF.

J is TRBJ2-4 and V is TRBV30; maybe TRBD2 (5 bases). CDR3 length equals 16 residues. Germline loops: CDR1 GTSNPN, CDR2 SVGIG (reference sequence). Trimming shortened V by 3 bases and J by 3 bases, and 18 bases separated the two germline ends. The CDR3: CAWSGLLLGHKNIQYF. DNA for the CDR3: TGTGCCTGGAGCGGACTCCTCCTGGGTCACAAAAACATTCAGTACTTC. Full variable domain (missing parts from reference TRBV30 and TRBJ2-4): SQTIHQWPATLVQPVGSPLSLECTVEGTSNPNLYWYRQAAGRGLQLLFYSVGIGQISSEVPQNLSASRPQDRQFILSSKKLLLSDSGFYLCAWSGLLLGHKNIQYFGAGTRLSVL.

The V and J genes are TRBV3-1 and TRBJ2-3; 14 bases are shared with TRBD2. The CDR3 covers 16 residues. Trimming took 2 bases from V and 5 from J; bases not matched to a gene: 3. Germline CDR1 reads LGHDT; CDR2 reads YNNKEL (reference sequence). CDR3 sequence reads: CASSQRLAGGRDTQYF. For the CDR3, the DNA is TGTGCCAGCAGCCAAAGACTAGCGGGGGGGCGAGATACGCAGTATTTT.

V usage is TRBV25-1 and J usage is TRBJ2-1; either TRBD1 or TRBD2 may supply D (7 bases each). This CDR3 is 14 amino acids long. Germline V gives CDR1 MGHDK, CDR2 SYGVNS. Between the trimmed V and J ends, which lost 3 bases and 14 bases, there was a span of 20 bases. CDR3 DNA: TGTGCCAGCAGTGATCTTTACCCAGGGGGGGGTAAGTTCTTC. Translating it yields CASSDLYPGGGKFF.

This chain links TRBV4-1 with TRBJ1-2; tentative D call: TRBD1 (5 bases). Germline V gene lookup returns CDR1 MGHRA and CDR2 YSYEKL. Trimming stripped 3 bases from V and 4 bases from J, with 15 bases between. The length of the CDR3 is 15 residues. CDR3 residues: CASSQAGLTSYGYTF. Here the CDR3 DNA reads TGCGCCAGCAGCCAGGCGGGACTCACGTCCTATGGCTACACCTTC.

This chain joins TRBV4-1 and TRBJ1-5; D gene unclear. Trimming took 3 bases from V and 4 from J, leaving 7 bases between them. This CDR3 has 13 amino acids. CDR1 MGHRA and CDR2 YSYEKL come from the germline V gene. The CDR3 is CASSQDFNQPQHF. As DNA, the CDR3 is TGCGCCAGCAGCCAGGACTTTAATCAGCCCCAGCATTTT.

The CDR3 coding sequence is TGTGCCAGCAGTTTAAGGGGGCGTTGGCTCACTGAAGCTTTCTTT. This sequence encodes CASSLRGRWLTEAFF. The chain uses TRBV28 and TRBJ1-1; 7 positions agree with TRBD1. The CDR3 is made up of 15 amino acids. Germline V lookup: CDR1 MDHEN, CDR2 SYDVKM. The V segment lost 2 bases and the J segment 4 bases; nucleotides outside the gene matches: 7.

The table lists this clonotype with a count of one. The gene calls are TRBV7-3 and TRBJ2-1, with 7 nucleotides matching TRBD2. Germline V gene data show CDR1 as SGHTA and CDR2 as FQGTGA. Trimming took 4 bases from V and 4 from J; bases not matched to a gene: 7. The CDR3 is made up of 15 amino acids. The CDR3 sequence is CASSYQRDRYNEQFF. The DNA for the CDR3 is TGTGCCAGCAGCTACCAGCGGGACCGATACAATGAGCAGTTCTTC.

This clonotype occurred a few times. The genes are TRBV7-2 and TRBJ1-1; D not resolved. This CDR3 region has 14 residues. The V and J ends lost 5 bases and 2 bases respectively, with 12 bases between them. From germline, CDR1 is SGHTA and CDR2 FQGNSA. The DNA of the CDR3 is TGTGCCAGCAGCAGGCCGGAGCATAACACTGAAGCTTTCTTT. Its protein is CASSRPEHNTEAFF. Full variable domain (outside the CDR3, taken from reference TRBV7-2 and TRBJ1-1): GAGVSQSPSNKVTEKGKDVELRCDPISGHTALYWYRQSLGQGLEFLIYFQGNSAPDKSGLPSDRFSAERTGGSVSTLTIQRTQQEDSAVYLCASSRPEHNTEAFFGQGTRLTVV.

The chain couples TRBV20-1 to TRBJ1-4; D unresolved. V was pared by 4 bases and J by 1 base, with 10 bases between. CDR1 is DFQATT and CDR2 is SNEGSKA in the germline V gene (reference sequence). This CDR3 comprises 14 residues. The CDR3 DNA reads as TGCAGTGCTATTGACTCGATAACTAATGAAAAACTGTTTTTT. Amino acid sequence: CSAIDSITNEKLFF.

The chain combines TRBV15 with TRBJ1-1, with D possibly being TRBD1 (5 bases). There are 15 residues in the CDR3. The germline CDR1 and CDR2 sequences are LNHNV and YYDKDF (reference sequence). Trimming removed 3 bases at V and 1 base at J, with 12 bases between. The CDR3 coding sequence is TGTGCCACCAGCAGCCGAGGACACCCGAACACTGAAGCTTTCTTT. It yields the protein CATSSRGHPNTEAFF.

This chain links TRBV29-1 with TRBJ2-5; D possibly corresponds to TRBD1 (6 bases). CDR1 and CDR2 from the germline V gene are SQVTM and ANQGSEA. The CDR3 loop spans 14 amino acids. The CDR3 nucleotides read TGCAGGGTGCCCCCCGGACAGTACCAAGAGACCCAGTACTTC. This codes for CRVPPGQYQETQYF.

CDR3 sequence reads: CASSQLGPQSATGTQYF. The CDR3 nucleotides are TGTGCCAGCAGCCAATTGGGTCCCCAGTCTGCCACAGGGACGCAGTATTTT. The V call is TRBV7-2, the J call TRBJ2-3, with D perhaps matching TRBD1 (6 bases). The CDR3 sequence is 17 residues long. Germline loops: CDR1 SGHTA, CDR2 FQGNSA. With 5 bases removed from V and 9 bases from J, the gap between germline ends came to 27 bases.

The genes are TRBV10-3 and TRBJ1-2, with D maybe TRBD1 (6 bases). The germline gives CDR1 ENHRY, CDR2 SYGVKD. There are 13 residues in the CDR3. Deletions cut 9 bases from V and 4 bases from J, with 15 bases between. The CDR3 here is CAISDGGGYGYTF. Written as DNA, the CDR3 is TGTGCCATATCGGACGGAGGGGGCTATGGCTACACCTTC.